This T cell receptor (beta chain) was identified in a study of shared clonotypes between healthy human individuals. The study's findings and limits: Clonotype sharing among donors was expected to depend on sequencing depth. As a rule, naive subsets had a larger estimated richness than memory subsets. Represented diversity, genetic and exposure-history alike, was limited by few donors.

The method was immunoSEQ multiplex PCR; TCRdb's version includes in-frame clones alone and lacks a portion of them. The sample lists 1,500,000 or so clones, about 98.5% seen once, with 0.3% to 0.45% in the top ten. Comment on this clone: Antigen unknown.

Splitting of CD4+ cells produced CD45RA+ naive and CD45RA-negative memory subsets. This clonotype was sampled from a young man in good health. Sequenced: naive CD4+ T cells sorted from blood. Described subset: CD45RA+ positively selected.

The CDR3 DNA reads TGTGCCAGCTCACCACTTATTCCAGGGTCTACCGGGGAGCTGTTTTTT. This translates into CASSPLIPGSTGELFF. The rearrangement links TRBV18 to TRBJ2-2; possible D gene TRBD1, 5 bases. This CDR3 has 16 amino acids. The ends were cut back, 1 base at V and 5 bases at J, with 14 bases in the middle. Germline V gives CDR1 KGHSH, CDR2 LQKENI.